A selection of T cell receptor beta chains follows, all from one sample in a study of blood T cell repertoires in COVID-19. Libraries were prepared by immunoSEQ multiplex PCR; TCRdb keeps only in-frame clonotypes and omits some of them. The table has hundreds of thousands of clones, approximately 86% seen once. The sample taken for sequencing was peripheral blood. All receptors derive from a woman in her twenties or thirties with acute or convalescent COVID-19. Each CDR3 is given with its conserved first and last residue. A D gene is named only where the DNA matches it firmly. Size tells how often a clone was seen (once, few, many) or the class of an expanded clone, and some rows leave it out.

V	J	size	D	CDR3	DNA
TRBV10-3	TRBJ2-5	.	TRBD2	CAISSSGSISGAQYF	TGTGCCATCAGTTCTAGCGGGAGCATCAGTGGGGCCCAGTACTTC
TRBV6-5	TRBJ2-7	.	.	CASRQTGNGEQYF	TGTGCCAGCAGACAAACGGGAAACGGCGAGCAGTACTTC
TRBV6-2/TRBV6-3	TRBJ2-3	once	.	CASSPRVAGTHLADTQYF	TGTGCCAGCAGTCCACGCGTCGCGGGAACCCATTTGGCAGATACGCAGTATTTT
TRBV19	TRBJ2-7	.	.	CASSAAYEQYF	TGTGCCAGTAGTGCAGCGTACGAGCAGTACTTC
TRBV6-5	TRBJ2-1	.	TRBD2	CASSYLAGGPDEQFF	TGTGCCAGCAGTTACCTTGCGGGAGGGCCAGATGAGCAGTTCTTC
TRBV9	TRBJ2-7	.	TRBD2	CASDERETYEQYF	TGTGCCAGCGACGAGCGGGAGACCTACGAGCAGTACTTC
TRBV4-1	TRBJ1-2	.	TRBD1	CASSQERDRGYGYTF	TGCGCCAGCAGCCAAGAGAGAGACAGGGGCTATGGCTATACCTTC
TRBV30	TRBJ2-5	.	TRBD1	CAFSGTGGRAETQYF	TGTGCCTTCTCCGGGACAGGGGGCCGAGCAGAGACCCAGTACTTC
TRBV18	TRBJ1-4	.	.	CASSPKKRDNEKLFF	TGTGCCAGCTCACCAAAGAAGAGGGATAATGAAAAACTGTTTTTT
TRBV5-4	TRBJ1-2	.	.	CASRRDSYGYTF	TGTGCCAGCAGAAGAGACAGCTATGGCTACACCTTC
TRBV19	TRBJ1-6	.	TRBD1	CASSISGTAYNSPLHF	TGTGCCAGTAGTATCTCTGGGACAGCCTATAATTCACCCCTCCACTTT
TRBV5-1	TRBJ2-7	once	TRBD2	CASSKPGLAVYEQYF	TGCGCCAGCAGCAAACCGGGACTAGCGGTCTACGAGCAGTACTTC
TRBV5-6	TRBJ2-1	.	TRBD1	CASSPGQGAYNEQFF	TGTGCCAGCAGCCCGGGACAGGGGGCCTACAATGAGCAGTTCTTC
TRBV10-3	TRBJ1-4	once	.	CAISDREATNEKLFF	TGTGCCATCAGTGACAGGGAGGCAACTAATGAAAAACTGTTTTTT
TRBV29-1	TRBJ2-5	.	TRBD2	CSVSSGSRETQYF	TGCAGCGTCTCTAGCGGGAGTAGAGAGACCCAGTACTTC
TRBV18	TRBJ2-4	.	.	CASSPSFLARNIQYF	TGTGCCAGCTCTCCCAGTTTCCTAGCCAGAAACATTCAGTACTTC
TRBV9	TRBJ2-3	once	.	CASSVTHRDTSTDTQYF	TGTGCCAGCAGCGTAACCCACCGGGACACCAGCACAGATACGCAGTATTTT
TRBV11-2	TRBJ1-5	.	.	CASSLGMTGRGDQPQHF	TGTGCCAGCAGCTTAGGAATGACGGGGCGGGGTGATCAGCCCCAGCATTTT
TRBV30	TRBJ1-5	.	.	CAWSQTDQRQHF	TGTGCCTGGAGTCAGACTGATCAGCGCCAGCATTTT
TRBV6-5	TRBJ2-2	few	TRBD1	CASSYLGTGGELFF	TGTGCCAGCAGTTATCTTGGGACAGGCGGGGAGCTGTTTTTT
TRBV13	TRBJ2-7	.	TRBD1	CASGPGTGSSEQYF	TGTGCCAGCGGCCCCGGGACAGGGTCATCCGAGCAGTACTTC
TRBV19	TRBJ2-1	.	.	CASSIGAYEQFF	TGTGCCAGTAGTATAGGGGCATATGAGCAGTTCTTC
TRBV5-6	TRBJ2-5	.	.	CASTRVNQETQYF	TGTGCCAGCACCCGGGTTAATCAAGAGACCCAGTACTTC
TRBV7-2	TRBJ2-7	.	.	CASSLPWAAYEQYF	TGTGCCAGCAGCTTACCTTGGGCAGCCTACGAGCAGTACTTC
TRBV24-1	TRBJ2-1	.	.	CATSDEMNSYNEQFF	TGTGCCACCAGTGATGAGATGAACTCCTACAATGAGCAGTTCTTC
TRBV27	TRBJ2-5	.	TRBD2	CASTKRASGRASRETQYF	TGTGCCAGCACCAAACGGGCTAGCGGGAGAGCATCGAGGGAGACCCAGTACTTC
TRBV21-1	TRBJ1-1	.	.	CASTKGVIKCASVIRDRENTEAFF	TGTGCCAGCACCAAGGGGGTGATCAAATGCGCATCTGTTATAAGGGACAGGGAAAACACTGAAGCTTTCTTT
TRBV2	TRBJ2-7	.	.	CASFSTGSGYEQYF	TGTGCCAGTTTTTCGACGGGTTCCGGCTACGAGCAGTACTTC
TRBV19	TRBJ2-5	.	.	CASSIRGETQYF	TGTGCCAGTAGTATAAGAGGAGAGACCCAGTACTTC
TRBV11-2	TRBJ2-5	.	TRBD2	CASSFSPSGVGETQYF	TGTGCCAGCAGCTTCTCTCCTAGCGGGGTGGGGGAGACCCAGTACTTC
TRBV5-6	TRBJ1-4	once	.	CASSDTGYEEELFF	TGTGCCAGCAGTGACACAGGGTACGAGGAGGAACTGTTTTTT
TRBV11-3	TRBJ1-1	once	.	CASSLRENTEAFF	TGTGCCAGCAGCTTACGGGAAAACACTGAAGCTTTCTTT
TRBV30	TRBJ1-1	.	.	CAWSSLKGRTAKAFF	TGTGCCTGGAGTTCCCTAAAAGGAAGGACAGCGAAAGCTTTCTTT
TRBV12-5	TRBJ1-1	.	.	CASGLGAGVDTEAFF	TGTGCTAGTGGTTTGGGGGCCGGGGTGGACACTGAAGCTTTCTTT
TRBV30	TRBJ1-6	.	TRBD1	CAWSVDRVNSPLHF	TGTGCCTGGAGTGTTGACAGGGTCAATTCACCCCTCCACTTT
TRBV27	TRBJ2-5	.	TRBD2	CASSLYAGGPDETQYF	TGTGCCAGCAGTTTGTATGCGGGAGGGCCAGACGAGACCCAGTACTTC
TRBV5-4	TRBJ2-7	.	TRBD2	CASSLLTSGTEQYF	TGTGCCAGCAGCCTCTTGACTAGCGGGACCGAGCAGTACTTC
TRBV16	TRBJ2-7	.	.	CASSKDQGWEQYF	TGTGCCAGCAGCAAGGATCAGGGGTGGGAGCAGTACTTC
TRBV12-5	TRBJ2-7	.	TRBD2	CASGLYQLAGGLLGSEQYF	TGTGCTAGTGGTTTGTATCAACTAGCGGGAGGGCTATTAGGGAGCGAGCAGTACTTC
TRBV7-9	TRBJ2-5	once	.	CASSFPGLLQETQYF	TGTGCCAGCAGCTTTCCGGGACTCTTGCAAGAGACCCAGTACTTC
TRBV19	TRBJ1-2	.	.	CASSRRETYGYTF	TGTGCCAGTTCGCGCCGGGAGACCTATGGCTACACCTTC
TRBV2	TRBJ2-7	few	.	CASSDPTGSYEQYF	TGTGCCAGCAGTGATCCCACGGGATCATACGAGCAGTACTTC
TRBV27	TRBJ2-7	.	.	CATRLGLTYYEQYF	TGTGCCACCCGGCTGGGCCTTACCTACTACGAGCAGTACTTC
TRBV5-1	TRBJ2-1	.	.	CASSLGAVTYNEQFF	TGCGCCAGCAGCTTGGGTGCGGTGACCTACAATGAGCAGTTCTTC
TRBV29-1	TRBJ2-7	.	TRBD2	CSARTSGSINYYEQYF	TGCAGCGCACGGACTAGCGGGAGCATAAACTACTACGAGCAGTACTTC
TRBV5-5	TRBJ1-1	.	.	CASSLAGYTEAFF	TGTGCCAGCAGCTTGGCAGGGTACACTGAAGCTTTCTTT
TRBV9	TRBJ2-3	.	TRBD2	CARSSGSSTDTQYF	TGTGCCAGGAGTAGCGGGAGTAGCACAGATACGCAGTATTTT
TRBV9	TRBJ2-7	once	.	CASSVGASSYEQYF	TGTGCCAGCAGCGTAGGGGCCAGCTCCTACGAGCAGTACTTC
TRBV10-2	TRBJ2-7	.	TRBD2	CASSDQREVSYEQYF	TGCGCCAGCAGTGATCAGCGGGAGGTCTCCTACGAGCAGTACTTC
TRBV3-1/TRBV3-2	TRBJ2-7	.	.	CASSQESNTRDPPLYEQYF	TGTGCCAGCAGCCAAGAGTCTAATACGCGGGATCCCCCCCTGTACGAGCAGTACTTC
TRBV6-2/TRBV6-3	TRBJ2-5	.	TRBD1	CASSSLVGQGVSETQYF	TGTGCCAGCAGTTCCTTGGTAGGACAGGGAGTTTCAGAGACCCAGTACTTC
TRBV3-1/TRBV3-2	TRBJ2-7	.	.	CASSLSLGGHNEQYF	TGTGCCAGCAGCCTATCCCTCGGAGGGCACAACGAGCAGTACTTC
TRBV4-1	TRBJ1-4	.	.	CASSQETVFNEKLFF	TGCGCCAGCAGCCAAGAAACGGTCTTCAATGAAAAACTGTTTTTT
TRBV11-3	TRBJ2-7	once	.	CASSLVPTSSYEQYF	TGTGCCAGCAGCTTAGTCCCTACTAGTAGCTACGAGCAGTACTTC
TRBV5-4	TRBJ2-7	.	TRBD1	CASSLGQGQSYEQYF	TGTGCCAGCAGCTTGGGACAGGGGCAATCCTACGAGCAGTACTTC
TRBV10-1	TRBJ1-5	.	.	CASSEARPNREPQHF	TGCGCCAGCAGTGAGGCCCGGCCGAACCGGGAGCCCCAGCATTTT
TRBV12-5	TRBJ2-2	.	TRBD1	CASGPGTGANTGELFF	TGTGCTAGTGGACCCGGGACAGGGGCGAACACCGGGGAGCTGTTTTTT
TRBV18	TRBJ2-7	.	.	CASSPPTGRSYEQYF	TGTGCCAGCTCACCACCGACCGGGAGAAGCTACGAGCAGTACTTC
TRBV6-1	TRBJ2-2	.	TRBD1	CASSELTGGTGELFF	TGTGCCAGCAGTGAACTTACAGGGGGCACCGGGGAGCTGTTTTTT